This T cell receptor beta chain was sequenced during a study of PD-L1 blockade in urothelial cancer. Looking at the study overall: In about 2014, patients got going on atezolizumab, taking 1,200 mg intravenously every 3 weeks. Analysis of the blood was performed 3 weeks (second dose) and 6 weeks after treatment start. Per blood sample, T cells had a median of approximately 150,000.

Germline CDR1 SGDLS, CDR2 YYNGEE. V lost 0 bases, J lost 2 bases, and 8 bases lay in between. The CDR3 length is 14 residues. Sequenced by immunoSEQ multiplex PCR; TCRdb stores in-frame clones only, minus some. The sample includes 50,000 to 55,000 clones, 75% of them seen just once. Indicated time point: pretreatment peripheral blood. Here the sequenced sample was PBMCs, taken around atezolizumab (anti-PD-L1) treatment. The gene calls are TRBV9 and TRBJ1-2; a possible D gene is TRBD1 (5 bases). This clonotype was obtained from a man in his 70s with urothelial cancer. CDR3 coding DNA: TGTGCCAGCAGCGTAGGTTGGGGCAACTATGGCTACACCTTC. Amino acid sequence: CASSVGWGNYGYTF.